What follows is one T cell receptor beta chain and its context. The antigen it binds to is not known. No base quality information exists; no much larger clone differs at one position. The data derive from a study of blood T cell repertoires in COVID-19 (dated by TCRdb to about 2020). Study-wide context: Samples from collaborators originated in the United States, Italy and Spain and spanned both the acute and convalescent phases of COVID-19. Nearly every sample came with metadata listing a de-identified subject ID, COVID-19 status, age in years and sex. The material from the prospective study consisted of cDNA or gDNA derived from T cells, B-cell-depleted T cells, or PBMCs. A freely available public database, intended as a resource for researchers studying the immune response to SARS-CoV-2, is where the repertoires were released. The dataset comprised deeply sampled blood TCRbeta repertoires from subjects exposed to, actively infected with, or recovered from COVID-19. Where HLA class I and class II types were available, the types were taken from metadata supplied by the sample provider, not from assay-based typing. The samples were drawn from two sources: the first 160 participants of the ongoing ImmuneRACE study, and 1,000 to 1,500 subjects contributed by 6 global collaborators.

The germline V and J ends show losses of 6 bases and 5 bases respectively, and no gene match explains 9 bases of the junction. The CDR3 runs 15 amino acids, cysteine and phenylalanine included. Only the CDR3 portion is preserved as DNA: 45 bases, with reading frame beginning at the first base. CDR1 is given as LGHNT and CDR2 as FRNRAP, both from the germline V gene. The collaborating institutions used their own protocols to collect whole blood in K2EDTA tubes. For TCRbeta analysis, collaborators shipped samples as frozen whole blood, isolated PBMCs, or DNA extracted from either of those sample types. The immunoSEQ Assay, a bias-controlled multiplex PCR, was used to amplify TCRbeta CDR3 regions from genomic DNA. On the authors' methods: The number of nucleated cells in each sample was estimated by amplification of reference gene primers within the assay. To quantify the absolute abundance of each unique TCRbeta CDR3 rearrangement, sequence reads were collapsed and filtered. For each sample, productive Simpson clonality was calculated by taking the square root of Simpson's diversity index across productive rearrangements. TCRdb provides this immuneACCESS table in a form limited to in-frame rearrangements. Some clones are lacking; in checked studies, under half of them reflect an unresolved V gene, and why the rest are absent is not known. V and J calls and clone size follow that table, whereas D and trimming were derived from the DNA. This sample lists 170,000 or so clones; 85% to 90% were detected once. Less than 3% of the sample is taken by the ten largest.

What the work shows at the level of the full study, not this receptor alone: The quantity of clinical and demographic metadata differed by source and by participant and was supplied without curation.

Material: peripheral blood. The chain employs TRBV12-5 and TRBJ2-1; 8 central nucleotides agree with TRBD2. The TCR originated in a man aged 40-49 years with active or convalescent COVID-19. The CDR3 protein is CASGPQRGRNNEQFF. The DNA sequence is given as TGTGCTAGTGGCCCCCAGCGGGGGCGGAACAATGAGCAGTTCTTC. Where the CDR3 stops, the reference TRBV12-5 and TRBJ2-1 genes take over; the full variable domain is DARVTQTPRHKVTEMGQEVTMRCQPILGHNTVFWYRQTMMQGLELLAYFRNRAPLDDSGMPKDRFSAEMPDATLATLKIQPSEPRDSAVYFCASGPQRGRNNEQFFGPGTRLTVL.